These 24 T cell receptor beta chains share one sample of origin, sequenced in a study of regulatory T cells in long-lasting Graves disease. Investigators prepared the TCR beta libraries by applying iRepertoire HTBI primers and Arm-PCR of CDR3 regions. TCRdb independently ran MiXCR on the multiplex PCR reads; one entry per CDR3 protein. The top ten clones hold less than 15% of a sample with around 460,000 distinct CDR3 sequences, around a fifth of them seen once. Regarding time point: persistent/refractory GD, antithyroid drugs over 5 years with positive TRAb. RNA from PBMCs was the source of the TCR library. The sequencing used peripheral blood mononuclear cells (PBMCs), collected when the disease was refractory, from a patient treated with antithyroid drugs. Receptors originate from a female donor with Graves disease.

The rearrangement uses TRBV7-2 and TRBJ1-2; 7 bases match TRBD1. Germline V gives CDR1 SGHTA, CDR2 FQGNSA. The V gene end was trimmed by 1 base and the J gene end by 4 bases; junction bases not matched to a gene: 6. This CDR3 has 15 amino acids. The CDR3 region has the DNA TGTGCCAGCAGCTTAGAATTCCGGGACAGCTATGGCTACACCTTC. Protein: CASSLEFRDSYGYTF. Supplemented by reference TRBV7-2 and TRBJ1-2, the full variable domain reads GAGVSQSPSNKVTEKGKDVELRCDPISGHTALYWYRQSLGQGLEFLIYFQGNSAPDKSGLPSDRFSAERTGGSVSTLTIQRTQQEDSAVYLCASSLEFRDSYGYTFGSGTRLTVV.

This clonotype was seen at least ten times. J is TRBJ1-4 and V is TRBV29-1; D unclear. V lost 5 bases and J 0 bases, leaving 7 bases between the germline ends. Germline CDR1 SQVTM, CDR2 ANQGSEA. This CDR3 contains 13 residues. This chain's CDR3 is CSVTLPTNEKLFF. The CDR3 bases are TGCAGCGTTACGCTACCAACTAATGAAAAACTGTTTTTT.

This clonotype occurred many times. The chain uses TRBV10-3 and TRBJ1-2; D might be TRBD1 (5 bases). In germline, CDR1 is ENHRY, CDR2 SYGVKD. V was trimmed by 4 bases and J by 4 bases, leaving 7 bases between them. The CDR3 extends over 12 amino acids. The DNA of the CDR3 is TGTGCCATCAGTGGTGGGGGCTATGGCTACACCTTC. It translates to CAISGGGYGYTF.

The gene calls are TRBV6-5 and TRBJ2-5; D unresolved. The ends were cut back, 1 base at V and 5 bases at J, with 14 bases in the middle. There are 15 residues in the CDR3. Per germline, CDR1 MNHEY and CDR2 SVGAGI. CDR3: CASSYLKLHVETQYF. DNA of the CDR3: TGTGCCAGCAGTTACTTGAAACTGCATGTGGAGACCCAGTACTTC.

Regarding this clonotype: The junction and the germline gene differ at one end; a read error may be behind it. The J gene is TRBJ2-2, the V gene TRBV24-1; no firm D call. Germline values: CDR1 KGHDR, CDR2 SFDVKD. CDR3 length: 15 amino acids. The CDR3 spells CASSLSAPYTGELFF. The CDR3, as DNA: TGTGCCAGCAGTTTATCGGCACCTTACACCGGGGAGCTGTTTTTT.

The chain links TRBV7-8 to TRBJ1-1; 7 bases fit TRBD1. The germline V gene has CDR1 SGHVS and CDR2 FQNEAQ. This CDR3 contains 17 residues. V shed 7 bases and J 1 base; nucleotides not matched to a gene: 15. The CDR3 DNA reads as TGTGCCAGCAACAAAGCGATCCCGGGACAGCCGAACACTGAAGCTTTCTTT. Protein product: CASNKAIPGQPNTEAFF.

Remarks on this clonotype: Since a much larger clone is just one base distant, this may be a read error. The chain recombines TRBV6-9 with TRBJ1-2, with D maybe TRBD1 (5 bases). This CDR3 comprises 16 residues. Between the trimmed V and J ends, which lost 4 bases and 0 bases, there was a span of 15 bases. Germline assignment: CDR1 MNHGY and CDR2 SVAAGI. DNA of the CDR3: TGTGCCAGCAGTTGGGGACCGACTGACGCTAACTATGGCTACACCTTC. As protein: CASSWGPTDANYGYTF.

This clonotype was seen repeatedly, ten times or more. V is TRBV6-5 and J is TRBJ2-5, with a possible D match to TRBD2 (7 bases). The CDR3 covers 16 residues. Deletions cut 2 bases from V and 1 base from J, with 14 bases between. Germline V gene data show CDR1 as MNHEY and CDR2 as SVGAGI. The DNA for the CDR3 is TGTGCCAGCAGTTACGGTTGGGGGGGCTCCCAAGAGACCCAGTACTTC. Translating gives CASSYGWGGSQETQYF.

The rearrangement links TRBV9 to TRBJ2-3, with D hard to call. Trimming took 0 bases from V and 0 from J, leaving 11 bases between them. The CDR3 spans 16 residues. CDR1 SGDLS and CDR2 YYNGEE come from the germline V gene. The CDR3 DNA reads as TGTGCCAGCAGCGTAGTGGCAGGACGGAGCACAGATACGCAGTATTTT. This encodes CASSVVAGRSTDTQYF.

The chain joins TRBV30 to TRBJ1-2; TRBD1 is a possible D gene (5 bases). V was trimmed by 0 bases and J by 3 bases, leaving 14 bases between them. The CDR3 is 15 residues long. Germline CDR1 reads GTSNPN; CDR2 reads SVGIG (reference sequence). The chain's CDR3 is CAWSVLGVSYYGYTF. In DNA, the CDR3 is TGTGCCTGGAGTGTATTGGGGGTCTCTTACTATGGCTACACCTTC.

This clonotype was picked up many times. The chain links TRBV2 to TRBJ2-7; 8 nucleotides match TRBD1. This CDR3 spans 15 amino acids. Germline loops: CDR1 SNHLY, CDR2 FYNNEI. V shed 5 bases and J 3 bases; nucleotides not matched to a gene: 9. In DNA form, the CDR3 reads TGTGCCAGCAGTTCCGGGACAGGCACTCTCTACGAGCAGTACTTC. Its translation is CASSSGTGTLYEQYF.

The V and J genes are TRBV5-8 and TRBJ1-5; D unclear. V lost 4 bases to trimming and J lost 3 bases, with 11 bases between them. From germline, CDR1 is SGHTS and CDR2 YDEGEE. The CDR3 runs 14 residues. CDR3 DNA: TGTGCCAGCAGCCCGAGGACTCACAATCAGCCCCAGCATTTT. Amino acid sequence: CASSPRTHNQPQHF.

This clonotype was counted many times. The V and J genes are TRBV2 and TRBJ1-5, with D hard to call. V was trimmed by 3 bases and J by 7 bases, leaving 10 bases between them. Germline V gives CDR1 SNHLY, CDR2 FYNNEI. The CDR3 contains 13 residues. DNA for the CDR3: TGTGCCAGCAGTGATCGGAGAATACAGCCCCAGCATTTT. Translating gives CASSDRRIQPQHF.

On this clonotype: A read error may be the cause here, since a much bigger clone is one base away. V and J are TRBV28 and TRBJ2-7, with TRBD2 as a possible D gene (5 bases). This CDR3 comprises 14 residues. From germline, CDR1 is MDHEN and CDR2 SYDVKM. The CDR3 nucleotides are TGTGCCAACAGTTTAGCCACGGGGAAGTACGAGCAGTACTTC. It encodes CANSLATGKYEQYF.

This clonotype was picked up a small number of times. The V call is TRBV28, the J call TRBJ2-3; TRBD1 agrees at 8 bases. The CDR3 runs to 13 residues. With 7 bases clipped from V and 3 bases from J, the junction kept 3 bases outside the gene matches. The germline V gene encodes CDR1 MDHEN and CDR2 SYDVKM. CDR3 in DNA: TGTGCCAGCAAAAGACAGGGGACAGATACGCAGTATTTT. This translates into CASKRQGTDTQYF.

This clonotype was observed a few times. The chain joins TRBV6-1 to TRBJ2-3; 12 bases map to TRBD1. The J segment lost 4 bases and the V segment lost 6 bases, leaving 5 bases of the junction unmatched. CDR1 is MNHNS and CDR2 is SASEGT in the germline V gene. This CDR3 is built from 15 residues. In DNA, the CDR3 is TGTGCCAGCAGACCCGGGACAGGGGGCCCAGATACGCAGTATTTT. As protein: CASRPGTGGPDTQYF.

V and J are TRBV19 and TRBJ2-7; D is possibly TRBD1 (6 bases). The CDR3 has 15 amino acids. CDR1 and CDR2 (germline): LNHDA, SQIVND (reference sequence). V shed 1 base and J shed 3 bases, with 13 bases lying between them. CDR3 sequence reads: CASSIGPGQLYEQYF. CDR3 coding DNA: TGTGCCAGTAGTATAGGGCCGGGACAACTCTACGAGCAGTACTTC.

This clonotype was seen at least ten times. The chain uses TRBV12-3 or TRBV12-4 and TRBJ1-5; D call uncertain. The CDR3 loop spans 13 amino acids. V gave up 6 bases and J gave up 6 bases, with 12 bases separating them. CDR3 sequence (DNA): TGTGCCAGCAGGTGGACTGGGAGTCAGCCCCAGCATTTT. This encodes CASRWTGSQPQHF.

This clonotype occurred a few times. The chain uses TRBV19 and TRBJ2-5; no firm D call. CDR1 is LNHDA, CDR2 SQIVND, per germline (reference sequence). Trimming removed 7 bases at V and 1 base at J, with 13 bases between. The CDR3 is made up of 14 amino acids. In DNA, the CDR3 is TGTGCCAGTACCCAAACGGCCTTCCAAGAGACCCAGTACTTC. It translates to CASTQTAFQETQYF.

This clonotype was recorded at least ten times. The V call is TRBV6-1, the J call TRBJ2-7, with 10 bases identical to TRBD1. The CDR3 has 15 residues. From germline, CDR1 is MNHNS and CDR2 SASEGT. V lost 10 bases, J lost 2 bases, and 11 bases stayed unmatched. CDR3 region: CATKGIGQGAYEQYF. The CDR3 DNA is TGTGCCACCAAAGGAATTGGACAGGGGGCCTACGAGCAGTACTTC.

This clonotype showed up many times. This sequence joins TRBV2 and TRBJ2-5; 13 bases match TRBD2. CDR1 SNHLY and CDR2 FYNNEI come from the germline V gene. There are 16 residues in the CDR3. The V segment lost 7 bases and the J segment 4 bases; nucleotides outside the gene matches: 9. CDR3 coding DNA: TGTGCCAGCACGGGGGGACTAGCGGGACCACGAGAGACCCAGTACTTC. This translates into CASTGGLAGPRETQYF.

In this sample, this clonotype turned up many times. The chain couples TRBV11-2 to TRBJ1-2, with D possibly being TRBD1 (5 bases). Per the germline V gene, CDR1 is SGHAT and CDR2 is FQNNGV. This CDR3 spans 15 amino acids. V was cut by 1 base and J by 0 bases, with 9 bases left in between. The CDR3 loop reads CASSLAPGPNYGYTF. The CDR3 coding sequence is TGTGCCAGCAGCTTAGCTCCGGGGCCTAACTATGGCTACACCTTC.

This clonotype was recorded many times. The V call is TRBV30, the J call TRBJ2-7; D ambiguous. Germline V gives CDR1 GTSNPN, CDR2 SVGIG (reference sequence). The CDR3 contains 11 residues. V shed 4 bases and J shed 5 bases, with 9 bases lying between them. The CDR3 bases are TGTGCCTGGACCGGGCAAAACGAGCAGTACTTC. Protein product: CAWTGQNEQYF.

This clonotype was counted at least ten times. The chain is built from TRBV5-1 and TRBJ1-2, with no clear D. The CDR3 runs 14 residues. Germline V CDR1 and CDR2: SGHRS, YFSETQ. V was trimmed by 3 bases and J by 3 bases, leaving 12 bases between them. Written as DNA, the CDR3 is TGCGCCAGCAGCTCTACGTCTGGGGACTATGGCTACACCTTC. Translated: CASSSTSGDYGYTF. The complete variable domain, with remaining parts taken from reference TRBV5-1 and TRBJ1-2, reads KAGVTQTPRYLIKTRGQQVTLSCSPISGHRSVSWYQQTPGQGLQFLFEYFSETQRNKGNFPGRFSGRQFSNSRSEMNVSTLELGDSALYLCASSSTSGDYGYTFGSGTRLTVV.